These T cell receptor beta chains were read from a single sample in a study of metastatic and nonmetastatic thyroid tumors. With MiXCR, TCRdb reprocessed the PCR reads. Among approximately 20,000 clones listed, about 14% were seen once. The sample taken for sequencing was tumor tissue. Receptors were obtained from a female donor with papillary thyroid cancer or a benign thyroid nodule (not recorded which). Some clones in this sample may be carry-over from other donors' samples. The conserved cysteine and the conserved F or W are not part of the CDR3 here. The order of the fields is J gene, V gene, CDR3 protein.

j_gene: TRBJ1-2
v_gene: TRBV25-1
CDR3aa: ASSPRQGLRGYT

j_gene: TRBJ2-3
v_gene: TRBV15
CDR3aa: ATSTDEGQASTDTQY

j_gene: TRBJ2-1
v_gene: TRBV7-3
CDR3aa: ASSSVRGEQF

j_gene: TRBJ2-7
v_gene: TRBV6-2/TRBV6-3
CDR3aa: VTRGAWDSYEQY

j_gene: TRBJ2-5
v_gene: TRBV20-1
CDR3aa: SARLGKETQY

j_gene: TRBJ2-7
v_gene: TRBV5-6
CDR3aa: ASSSAGTSDNEQY

j_gene: TRBJ1-6
v_gene: TRBV12-5
CDR3aa: ASGFIGTGMTPLH

j_gene: TRBJ2-1
v_gene: TRBV3-1
CDR3aa: ASSLRLANEQF

j_gene: TRBJ2-7
v_gene: TRBV19
CDR3aa: ASSPGTSGGSYEQY

j_gene: TRBJ1-3
v_gene: TRBV20-1
CDR3aa: SALGQGVGNTIY

j_gene: TRBJ2-5
v_gene: TRBV2
CDR3aa: ASSGQETQY

j_gene: TRBJ2-1
v_gene: TRBV6-5
CDR3aa: ASSYSGLAGVYNEQF

j_gene: TRBJ1-1
v_gene: TRBV4-3
CDR3aa: ASRGTGHTEAF

j_gene: TRBJ1-2
v_gene: TRBV5-1
CDR3aa: ASSAGHRDRKSGGYT

j_gene: TRBJ1-4
v_gene: TRBV12-3/TRBV12-4
CDR3aa: ASSLLGPNEKLF

j_gene: TRBJ2-1
v_gene: TRBV5-4
CDR3aa: ASSLVSGNNEQF

j_gene: TRBJ2-6
v_gene: TRBV6-1
CDR3aa: ASSEKPGSGANVLT

j_gene: TRBJ2-7
v_gene: TRBV5-1
CDR3aa: ASSLGRGRGLEDYEQY

j_gene: TRBJ2-4
v_gene: TRBV20-1
CDR3aa: SARGHTNIQY

j_gene: TRBJ1-1
v_gene: TRBV6-1
CDR3aa: ASTRDGWMTEAF

j_gene: TRBJ2-3
v_gene: TRBV7-2
CDR3aa: ASSSDYLSTDTQY

j_gene: TRBJ1-3
v_gene: TRBV12-3/TRBV12-4
CDR3aa: ASSLRSGRAGNTIY

j_gene: TRBJ2-7
v_gene: TRBV20-1
CDR3aa: SARTSGAPTSYEQY

j_gene: TRBJ2-3
v_gene: TRBV3-1
CDR3aa: ASSWGGEDTQY

j_gene: TRBJ2-5
v_gene: TRBV30
CDR3aa: AWSIIGRDTQY

j_gene: TRBJ2-3
v_gene: TRBV10-1
CDR3aa: ASSEAHTDTQY

j_gene: TRBJ2-3
v_gene: TRBV9
CDR3aa: ASSVLATSRRGTTDTQY

j_gene: TRBJ1-1
v_gene: TRBV5-5
CDR3aa: ASSRQGVTEAF

j_gene: TRBJ1-4
v_gene: TRBV9
CDR3aa: ASSVEAEEKLF

j_gene: TRBJ2-3
v_gene: TRBV6-1
CDR3aa: ASSEVGGASTDTQY

j_gene: TRBJ2-5
v_gene: TRBV3-1
CDR3aa: ASSPRGRGDGETQY

j_gene: TRBJ2-1
v_gene: TRBV6-1
CDR3aa: ASSETHDREQF

j_gene: TRBJ2-6
v_gene: TRBV5-1
CDR3aa: ASSRGGSGANVLT

j_gene: TRBJ2-7
v_gene: TRBV12-3/TRBV12-4
CDR3aa: ASSRSRTGDYEQY

j_gene: TRBJ1-2
v_gene: TRBV7-2
CDR3aa: ASSLPGQNGYT

j_gene: TRBJ2-2
v_gene: TRBV10-3
CDR3aa: AISEFGGGTGELF

j_gene: TRBJ2-7
v_gene: TRBV12-3/TRBV12-4
CDR3aa: ASSRNRGYEQY

j_gene: TRBJ2-7
v_gene: TRBV7-9
CDR3aa: ASSSWYADYEQY

j_gene: TRBJ2-1
v_gene: TRBV7-3
CDR3aa: ASSHGLAGANEQF

j_gene: TRBJ1-5
v_gene: TRBV19
CDR3aa: ASSIGIQPDQPHH

j_gene: TRBJ2-5
v_gene: TRBV3-1
CDR3aa: ASSHPLGWRYQETQY